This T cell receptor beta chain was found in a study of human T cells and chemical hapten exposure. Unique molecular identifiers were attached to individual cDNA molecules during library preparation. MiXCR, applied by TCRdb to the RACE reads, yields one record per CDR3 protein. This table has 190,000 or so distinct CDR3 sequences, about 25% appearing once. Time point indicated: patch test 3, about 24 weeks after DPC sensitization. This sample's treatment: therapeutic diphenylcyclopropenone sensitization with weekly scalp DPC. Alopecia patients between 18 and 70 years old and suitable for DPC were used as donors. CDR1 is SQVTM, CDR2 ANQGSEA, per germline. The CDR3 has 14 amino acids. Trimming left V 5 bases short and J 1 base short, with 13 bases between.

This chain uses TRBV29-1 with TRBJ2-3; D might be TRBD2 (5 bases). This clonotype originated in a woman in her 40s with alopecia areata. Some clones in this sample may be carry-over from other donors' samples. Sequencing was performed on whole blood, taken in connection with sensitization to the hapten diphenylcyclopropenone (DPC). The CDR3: CSVFGDSGTDTQYF. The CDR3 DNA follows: TGCAGCGTTTTCGGCGATAGCGGCACAGATACGCAGTATTTT.